This T cell receptor beta chain stems from a study of blood T cell repertoires in COVID-19. In this sample, this clone turned up once. Here immunoSEQ multiplex PCR was the method, and the copy in TCRdb shows in-frame clones only, minus some. This table has approximately 190,000 clones, around 84% appearing once. Germline loops: CDR1 GTSNPN, CDR2 SVGIG (reference sequence). This CDR3 is 14 amino acids long. The V segment lost 2 bases and the J segment 9 bases; nucleotides outside the gene matches: 5. Sequenced input: peripheral blood. The rearrangement uses TRBV30 and TRBJ1-6; 9 bases are shared with TRBD1. This TCR derives from a human donor in a cohort sampled during active COVID-19. The CDR3 nucleotides read TGTGCCTGGAGTATGGGACAGGGCGGTTCACCCCTCCACTTT. This translates into CAWSMGQGGSPLHF.